One sample yielded the 27 T cell receptor beta chains listed below, sequenced in a study of spatial heterogeneity in lung cancer. TCRdb re-called the 5' RACE reads through MiXCR, storing one row per CDR3 protein. The data show approximately 15,000 distinct CDR3 sequences, roughly 3.9% seen once. Time point specified: sample taken at primary tumor resection. Sequences were derived from normal lung tissue next to the tumor, sampled at surgery. The receptor source for this set is a male donor with early-stage non-small cell lung cancer.

In its sample, this clonotype was seen many times. This beta chain turned up in a library designed for alpha chains; as an off-target read, its abundance says little. V usage is TRBV14 and J usage is TRBJ1-6, with D unclear. Germline lookup yields CDR1 SGHDN and CDR2 FVKESK. V was pared by 4 bases and J by 9 bases, with 10 bases between. This CDR3 spans 13 amino acids. The CDR3 spells CASSRLAGSPLHF. The CDR3 region has the DNA TGTGCCAGCAGCCGCCTCGCCGGTTCACCCCTCCACTTT.

This clonotype occurred many times. A library prepared for alpha chains yielded this beta chain as an off-target read; its size is of little meaning. This chain uses TRBV12-3 or TRBV12-4 with TRBJ2-7; D is unclear. The CDR3 spans 11 residues. V was pared by 4 bases and J by 2 bases, with 3 bases between. The chain's CDR3 is CASSSTYEQYF. The CDR3 bases are TGTGCCAGCAGTTCAACCTACGAGCAGTACTTC.

This clonotype was recorded many times. This beta chain was picked up by a library intended for alpha chains and is off target, so its count carries little meaning. The chain carries TRBV29-1 and TRBJ1-2, with D hard to call. The CDR3 runs to 13 residues. With 1 base removed from V and 12 bases from J, the gap between germline ends came to 18 bases. Per germline, CDR1 SQVTM and CDR2 ANQGSEA. CDR3 nucleotide sequence: TGCAGCGTTGAAGTTAGCGGCGAGGGATCCAACACCTTC. As protein: CSVEVSGEGSNTF. The entire variable domain, with the rest obtained from reference TRBV29-1 and TRBJ1-2, is as follows: SAVISQKPSRDICQRGTSLTIQCQVDSQVTMMFWYRQQPGQSLTLIATANQGSEATYESGFVIDKFPISRPNLTFSTLTVSNMSPEDSSIYLCSVEVSGEGSNTFGSGTRLTVV.

This clonotype was picked up a small number of times. This beta chain slipped into a library made for alpha chains as a stray read, so its size is not meaningful. The V call is TRBV5-4, the J call TRBJ2-7, with a possible D match to TRBD1 (6 bases). The germline V and J ends were trimmed by 1 base and 0 bases, with 8 bases remaining between them. The CDR3 covers 14 residues. CDR1 is SGHNT, CDR2 YYREEE, per germline (reference sequence). The chain's CDR3 is CASSLSGDSYEQYF. The CDR3 DNA reads as TGTGCCAGCAGCTTGTCAGGGGACTCCTACGAGCAGTACTTC.

This clonotype was found many times. With the library built for alpha chains, this beta chain is off target and its frequency is not meaningful. The chain has TRBV19 and TRBJ2-1; the D gene is possibly TRBD2 (5 bases). Trimming stripped 6 bases from V and 9 bases from J, with 15 bases between. CDR1 and CDR2 from the germline V gene are LNHDA and SQIVND (reference sequence). The CDR3 is 13 amino acids. The CDR3 DNA follows: TGTGCCAGTAGGGTTAAAAGGGAGTCTGAGCAGTTCTTC. Translation: CASRVKRESEQFF. Supplemented by reference TRBV19 and TRBJ2-1, the full variable domain reads DGGITQSPKYLFRKEGQNVTLSCEQNLNHDAMYWYRQDPGQGLRLIYYSQIVNDFQKGDIAEGYSVSREKKESFPLTVTSAQKNPTAFYLCASRVKRESEQFFGPGTRLTVL.

The table lists this clonotype with many counts. This beta chain turned up in a library designed for alpha chains; as an off-target read, its abundance says little. The rearrangement joins TRBV7-9 to TRBJ2-5; no clear D. Per the germline V gene, CDR1 is SEHNR and CDR2 is FQNEAQ (reference sequence). The CDR3 runs to 12 residues. Trimming shortened V by 0 bases and J by 6 bases, and 5 bases separated the two germline ends. CDR3 in amino acids: CASSLALQTQYF. The DNA of the CDR3 is TGTGCCAGCAGCTTAGCGCTACAGACCCAGTACTTC.

This clonotype appeared many times. For a library built for alpha chains, this beta chain is a stray read; little rests on its size. This rearrangement joins TRBV28 to TRBJ2-3; D not resolved. In germline, CDR1 is MDHEN, CDR2 SYDVKM. This CDR3 is 15 amino acids long. V was pared by 5 bases and J by 1 base, with 13 bases between. CDR3 coding DNA: TGTGCCAGCAGTGTACCTGGAGAGGGCACAGATACGCAGTATTTT. Translation gives CASSVPGEGTDTQYF.

This clonotype was detected ten times or more. Since the library was made to target alpha chains, this beta chain is a stray read and its abundance is not meaningful. J is TRBJ2-2 and V is TRBV27; TRBD2 matches at 11 bases. Germline-derived CDR1 and CDR2 are MNHEY and SMNVEV (reference sequence). With V trimmed by 4 bases and J by 5 bases, 12 bases remained unmatched. This CDR3 comprises 18 residues. The CDR3 protein is CASSSATSGSPTTGELFF. In nucleotides, the CDR3 is TGTGCCAGCAGTTCAGCCACTAGCGGGAGTCCTACAACCGGGGAGCTGTTTTTT.

This clonotype showed up many times. This beta chain is an off-target read within a library intended for alpha chains, so its frequency means little. CDR3 amino acids: CASSEYTSSGSGELFF. The CDR3 DNA is TGTGCCAGCAGTGAATATACATCTAGCGGGTCCGGGGAGCTGTTTTTT. The V gene is TRBV25-1, the J gene TRBJ2-2; the match to TRBD2 covers 8 bases. The CDR3 is made up of 16 amino acids. CDR1 is MGHDK and CDR2 is SYGVNS in the germline V gene. J lost 6 bases, V lost 0 bases, and 6 bases had no gene match. Full variable domain (rest looked up from reference TRBV25-1 and TRBJ2-2): EADIYQTPRYLVIGTGKKITLECSQTMGHDKMYWYQQDPGMELHLIHYSYGVNSTEKGDLSSESTVSRIRTEHFPLTLESARPSHTSQYLCASSEYTSSGSGELFFGEGSRLTVL.

Judged by abundance, this clonotype is medium-sized. A library made for alpha chains picked up this beta chain off target, so its size means little. The V gene is TRBV7-2, the J gene TRBJ1-2; D might be TRBD1 (6 bases). Germline CDR1 and CDR2: SGHTA and FQGNSA. This CDR3 has 13 amino acids. The germline V and J ends were trimmed by 5 bases and 2 bases, with 9 bases remaining between them. The CDR3 loop reads CASSPGQNYGYTF. As DNA, the CDR3 is TGTGCCAGCAGCCCAGGACAGAACTATGGCTACACCTTC.

There are many counts of this clonotype. Because the library targeted alpha chains, this beta chain is an off-target read whose size means little. The chain recombines TRBV3-1 with TRBJ1-6; a weak D match, TRBD1 (5 bases). Germline V gives CDR1 LGHDT, CDR2 YNNKEL (reference sequence). V lost 0 bases to trimming and J lost 7 bases, with 10 bases between them. This CDR3 comprises 15 residues. CDR3 in amino acids: CASSQEAGRNSPLHF. The CDR3 DNA follows: TGTGCCAGCAGCCAAGAAGCGGGGCGGAATTCACCCCTCCACTTT.

This clonotype was recorded at least ten times. A library made for alpha chains picked up this beta chain off target, so its size means little. This chain uses TRBV4-1 with TRBJ2-7, with D uncertain. Germline V gives CDR1 MGHRA, CDR2 YSYEKL. The length of the CDR3 is 13 residues. Trimming took 3 bases from V and 1 from J, leaving 7 bases between them. As DNA, the CDR3 is TGCGCCAGCAGCCAGGGGTCTTCCTACGAGCAGTACTTC. This codes for CASSQGSSYEQYF.

This clonotype was detected ten times or more. This beta chain represents an off-target read in a library built for alpha chains; its size is of limited meaning. The rearrangement uses TRBV18 and TRBJ1-5; TRBD1 matches 10 bases. This CDR3 region has 14 residues. Trimming removed 5 bases from V and 4 bases from J; junction bases left unmatched: 2. Germline values: CDR1 KGHSH, CDR2 LQKENI. The CDR3 region has the DNA TGTGCCAGCTCAACGGACAGGGGGAATCAGCCCCAGCATTTT. Protein product: CASSTDRGNQPQHF.

This clonotype was seen many times. The size of this beta chain means little, since it is a stray read in a library made for alpha chains. The chain is built from TRBV24-1 and TRBJ2-3, with D unresolved. Germline V lookup: CDR1 KGHDR, CDR2 SFDVKD. This CDR3 spans 13 amino acids. Trimming cost V 3 bases and J 4 bases, with 7 bases left between them. The CDR3 DNA is TGTGCCACCAGTGATCCTAGTGCAGATACGCAGTATTTT. It is translated as CATSDPSADTQYF.

This clonotype was counted at least ten times. This beta chain turned up in a library designed for alpha chains; as an off-target read, its abundance says little. The rearrangement links TRBV5-6 to TRBJ1-1, with 7 nucleotides matching TRBD1. Trimming removed 4 bases from V and 10 bases from J; junction bases left unmatched: 10. From germline, CDR1 is SGHDT and CDR2 YYEEEE. The CDR3 length is 13 residues. Here the CDR3 reads CASSERSTGAAFF. The DNA of the CDR3 is TGTGCCAGCAGCGAAAGATCAACAGGGGCAGCTTTCTTT. Together with reference TRBV5-6 and TRBJ1-1, the CDR3 gives the full variable domain: DAGVTQSPTHLIKTRGQQVTLRCSPKSGHDTVSWYQQALGQGPQFIFQYYEEEERQRGNFPDRFSGHQFPNYSSELNVNALLLGDSALYLCASSERSTGAAFFGQGTRLTVV.

This clonotype was counted at least ten times. This beta chain slipped into a library made for alpha chains as a stray read, so its size is not meaningful. The chain has TRBV4-3 and TRBJ2-1; D gene unclear. The CDR3 spans 15 residues. The germline V gene has CDR1 LGHNA and CDR2 YSLEER. V lost 1 base and J 6 bases, leaving 13 bases between the germline ends. The CDR3 DNA sequence: TGCGCCAGCAGCCAAGCGGACCATCCTAGCAATGAGCAGTTCTTC. Its translation: CASSQADHPSNEQFF.

At least ten counts were recorded for this clonotype. Since the library was made to target alpha chains, this beta chain is a stray read and its abundance is not meaningful. The CDR3 is CSAREGGGGEKLFF. For the CDR3, the DNA is TGCAGTGCTAGAGAAGGCGGCGGCGGTGAAAAACTGTTTTTT. This chain links TRBV20-1 with TRBJ1-4, with D unresolved. The CDR3 has 14 residues. Trimming pared 0 bases from V and 7 bases from J, leaving 12 bases between. From germline, CDR1 is DFQATT and CDR2 SNEGSKA (reference sequence).

This clonotype has ten or more counts. Since the library was made to target alpha chains, this beta chain is a stray read and its abundance is not meaningful. The rearrangement links TRBV6-5 to TRBJ2-2; 11 bases are a match to TRBD2. The CDR3 is 18 residues long. V trimming: 6 bases; J trimming: 0 bases; junction bases outside the gene matches: 9. Germline V gene data show CDR1 as MNHEY and CDR2 as SVGAGI. DNA for the CDR3: TGTGCCAGCAGCCTAACGACTAGCGGGATTTCGAACACCGGGGAGCTGTTTTTT. Protein sequence: CASSLTTSGISNTGELFF.

This clonotype was counted many times. For a library built for alpha chains, this beta chain is a stray read; little rests on its size. CDR3 DNA: TGCGCCAGCAGCGACAAGCCCGGGACAGGGGGTGAAGCTTTCTTT. This encodes CASSDKPGTGGEAFF. The rearrangement joins TRBV5-1 to TRBJ1-1, with 11 bases lining up with TRBD1. Germline-derived CDR1 and CDR2 are SGHRS and YFSETQ. This CDR3 is 15 amino acids long. J lost 7 bases, V lost 4 bases, and 9 bases had no gene match.

This clonotype was picked up many times. This beta chain represents an off-target read in a library built for alpha chains; its size is of limited meaning. The chain combines TRBV7-8 with TRBJ2-6, with 10 bases matching TRBD1. Germline assignment: CDR1 SGHVS and CDR2 FQNEAQ. V was clipped by 1 base and J by 2 bases; unmatched bases: 11. This CDR3 has 20 amino acids. The CDR3 coding sequence is TGTGCCAGCAGCTTAGTCGCTTCTATCGGACAGGGGGCTGGGGCCAACGTCCTGACTTTC. Translation gives CASSLVASIGQGAGANVLTF.

This clonotype showed up many times. In a library made to pick up alpha chains, this beta chain is a stray read with a size that means little. V usage is TRBV7-2 and J usage is TRBJ1-5; D unresolved. This CDR3 region has 12 residues. Germline CDR1 is SGHTA and CDR2 is FQGNSA. Trimming cost V 5 bases and J 4 bases, with 6 bases left between them. CDR3 sequence (DNA): TGTGCCAGCAGCCAACCTAATCAGCCCCAGCATTTT. Amino acid sequence: CASSQPNQPQHF.

This clonotype was observed a single time. This beta chain is a stray read from a library made for alpha chains; its abundance is not meaningful. This chain links TRBV4-3 with TRBJ2-3; 8 bases match TRBD1. Germline V gene data show CDR1 as LGHNA and CDR2 as YSLEER. This CDR3 contains 13 residues. The V segment lost 4 bases and the J segment 5 bases; nucleotides outside the gene matches: 2. This CDR3 is CASSLTGVDTQYF. Written as DNA, the CDR3 is TGCGCCAGCAGCCTGACAGGGGTAGATACGCAGTATTTT.

This clonotype was picked up many times. This beta chain was picked up by a library intended for alpha chains and is off target, so its count carries little meaning. The rearrangement links TRBV5-1 to TRBJ2-1; perhaps TRBD1 as D (6 bases). The germline V and J ends were trimmed by 1 base and 9 bases, with 20 bases remaining between them. This CDR3 has 16 residues. Germline values: CDR1 SGHRS, CDR2 YFSETQ. The CDR3: CASSLSVGLRGSEQFF. The CDR3 DNA reads as TGCGCCAGCAGCTTGTCGGTGGGCCTGAGGGGGAGTGAGCAGTTCTTC.

This clonotype showed up many times. The junction departs from germline at one end; a sequencing error may be responsible. This beta chain was picked up by a library intended for alpha chains and is off target, so its count carries little meaning. V usage is TRBV11-2 and J usage is TRBJ2-7; D is unclear. This CDR3 has 16 residues. Germline V gene sequence: CDR1 SGHAT, CDR2 FQNNGV. CDR3 DNA sequence: TGTGCCTGCAGCTTAGTGACCGGCACAACCTCCTACGAGCAGTACTTC. This encodes CACSLVTGTTSYEQYF.

A remark on this clonotype: This beta chain is off target for a library built for alpha chains, so its abundance means little. The V call is TRBV5-4, the J call TRBJ2-7; 9 bases map to TRBD1. The germline gives CDR1 SGHNT, CDR2 YYREEE (reference sequence). V shed 4 bases and J 11 bases; nucleotides not matched to a gene: 10. The CDR3 is made up of 13 amino acids. CDR3 nucleotides: TGTGCCAGCAGCGTTGACAGGGGGAATGGGAAGTACTTC. Its protein is CASSVDRGNGKYF.

This clonotype was seen repeatedly, ten times or more. This beta chain came through as a stray read in a library set up for alpha chains, and its size says little. CDR3 sequence: CATSDSPPGVMGTGELFF. In DNA form, the CDR3 reads TGTGCCACCAGTGATTCGCCTCCAGGGGTAATGGGAACCGGGGAGCTGTTTTTT. V is TRBV24-1 and J is TRBJ2-2; a weak D match, TRBD1 (6 bases). With 2 bases removed from V and 5 bases from J, the gap between germline ends came to 20 bases. Germline-derived CDR1 and CDR2 are KGHDR and SFDVKD. This CDR3 contains 18 residues.

This clonotype was recorded many times. Being off target in a library aimed at alpha chains, this beta chain has a size of little meaning. This chain uses TRBV28 with TRBJ2-7, with D perhaps TRBD1 (6 bases). V lost 6 bases and J 6 bases, leaving 18 bases between the germline ends. This CDR3 has 14 amino acids. The germline gives CDR1 MDHEN, CDR2 SYDVKM. The DNA of the CDR3 is TGTGCCAGCAGAGAAACAGGGATCCCTGGCGAGCAGTACTTC. Protein sequence: CASRETGIPGEQYF.